This TCR beta chain was profiled in a study of T cell responses to AZD1222 COVID-19 vaccine (dated by TCRdb to the early 2020s). Describing the broader study: AZD1222 recipients with second doses at about 4 weeks or about 12 weeks were pooled, because spike-specific TCR depth and breadth did not differ between schedules. TCR sequencing was performed for roughly 250 trial participants, of whom about 200 were given two doses of AZD1222 and roughly 25 were given two doses of MenACWY control vaccine. Trial participants were enrolled into age subgroups of 18-55, 56-69 and 70-plus years, which contained around 150, 28 and 57 TCR-sequenced participants, respectively.

Summary of the overall study and its limitations: Reportedly, close to half of the unique spike-specific TCRs recognized epitopes lying outside the regions that are mutated in the B.1.351 and B.1.1.7 variants. Most participants were white British and females outnumbered males, and the authors suggested that clonal diversity may have been underestimated. Because no samples from the day 14 peak response were available, repertoires could be characterized only after the peak T cell response. The 56-69-year group was small, and its depth increase did not reach significance, likely because of low power. After two AZD1222 doses, both the breadth and the depth of spike-specific TCRs were significantly higher than at day 0 and than in MenACWY recipients. Conclusions about previously exposed vaccinees were limited because only a handful of AZD1222 recipients were SARS-CoV-2 seropositive at baseline. The vaccine-associated CD4 TCRs covered the entire spike protein, and the dominant responses fell in regions 160-218 and 743-854.

The sample's time point label, decoded: baseline before first vaccination. Vaccinee samples were obtained from the UK trials COV001 and COV002, which included a single-blind randomized controlled phase 2/3 trial of AZD1222 (ChAdOx1 nCoV-19) in healthy adults. For TCRbeta chain sequencing, PBMC samples were collected from trial participants at day 0 and at day 28 after the second dose. The CDR3 regions of human TCRbeta chains were analyzed by immunosequencing. In the authors' own workflow: TCRs in the repertoires were compared against a reference library of SARS-CoV-2-specific TCRs that had been generated with the MIRA antigen-specificity platform. Breadth was defined as the fraction of unique TCRs that were SARS-CoV-2-associated. Depth was defined as the fraction of total T cells that were SARS-CoV-2-associated. Using the MIRA data, each spike-specific TCR was mapped to the spike region that the TCR reacts to and placed in a CD4 or CD8 class. Log10-transformed breadth and depth values were compared by one-way ANOVA with Sidak's multiple comparisons tests. TCRdb took this table from immuneACCESS and kept in-frame rearrangements with V and J called. Such tables lack part of the clones; where checked against another copy, unresolved V genes explain under half of the gap, and the rest is unexplained. Clone size and the V and J calls come from that table; the DNA yielded D and trimming. A total of 68,000 or so clones appear in this sample, about nine tenths of them only once. The ten most abundant clones make up about 8% of the sample.

Comment on this clone: It has no known antigen specificity. Base-call qualities are not available, and no considerably larger clone is one nucleotide away.

The trim is 6 bases for V and 8 bases for J, with a gap of 14 bases between the germline ends. The CDR3, from cysteine to phenylalanine, totals 13 residues. The entry retains the CDR3 DNA only, 39 bases that are in frame from base 1. The germline V gene (reference sequence) provides CDR1 SEHNR and CDR2 FQNEAQ. This receptor was obtained from an adult in good health. The sample here was peripheral blood, taken on day 0 of AZD1222 vaccination. Recombination linked TRBV7-9 to TRBJ1-3; TRBD1 is possibly the D segment (5 matching bases). For the CDR3, the sequence is CASRATVGHTIYF. The bases read TGTGCCAGCAGAGCGACCGTGGGACACACCATATATTTT.